This TCR beta chain was retrieved from a study of shared clonotypes between healthy human individuals. The table came from immunoSEQ multiplex PCR; TCRdb's copy has only in-frame clones and leaves some out. Among a few million clones, just under 95% were seen once, and the ten largest hold 1.5% to 2%. Naive CD8 cells lacked CD45RO and underwent positive selection for CCR7, leaving out terminally differentiated effector memory CD45RA+ cells. Recent vaccinations or acute infections were absent in the healthy HIV-negative adult donors. This CDR3 region has 16 residues. The ends were cut back, 2 bases at V and 4 bases at J, with 18 bases in the middle. Germline CDR1 reads SGHDN; CDR2 reads FVKESK.

The specimen was naive CD8+ T cells from PBMCs. This clonotype was obtained from a man aged 18 to 30 in good health. Some clones in this sample may be carry-over from other donors' samples. This sequence joins TRBV14 and TRBJ2-7; D not certain. As DNA, the CDR3 is TGTGCCAGCAGCCAATCACACAGCACCTTCACATACGAGCAGTACTTC. Translation gives CASSQSHSTFTYEQYF.